The clone carrying this TCR beta chain was counted ten times or more. Its antigen is still unknown. The data are from a study of response to subunit inactivated influenza vaccine. Study results and caveats: Each seasonal influenza vaccination, the authors suggested, recruits few new T cells.

From the RT-PCR reads, TCRdb called clonotypes with MiXCR, one entry per CDR3 protein. This table holds fewer than 600,000 distinct CDR3 sequences, around 7.7% found once. Trimming stripped 6 bases from V and 9 bases from J, with 20 bases between. This CDR3 has 14 residues. The material sequenced was PBMCs from blood, taken less than 30 months after vaccination. This chain joins TRBV12-3 or TRBV12-4 and TRBJ1-1; tentatively, D is TRBD1 (5 bases). This clonotype was sampled from a man aged 45 to 75 who received an inactivated influenza vaccine. The chain's CDR3 is CASRGPGAVTQAFF. The CDR3, as DNA: TGTGCCAGCAGGGGCCCCGGGGCGGTTACTCAAGCTTTCTTT.